A single sample gave rise to the 27 T cell receptor beta chains below, sequenced in a study of human T cells and chemical hapten exposure. In TCRdb, the RACE reads were re-called with MiXCR into one record per CDR3 protein. The sample has 39,000 or so distinct CDR3 sequences, over 3.5% seen once. This sample's time point: patch test 1, 2 weeks after DPC sensitization. Regarding treatment: therapeutic diphenylcyclopropenone sensitization with weekly scalp DPC. Unseparated into fractions, whole blood served as the source from which total RNA was extracted. The specimen was whole blood, collected in connection with sensitization to the hapten diphenylcyclopropenone (DPC). These receptors were obtained from a man in his fifties with alopecia areata. Some clones in this sample may be carry-over from other donors' samples.

This clonotype was detected ten times or more. The chain links TRBV4-1 to TRBJ2-5; D possibly corresponds to TRBD2 (6 bases). From germline, CDR1 is MGHRA and CDR2 YSYEKL. V lost 0 bases and J 3 bases, leaving 26 bases between the germline ends. CDR3 length equals 20 residues. The CDR3 DNA sequence: TGCGCCAGCAGCCAAGAAGCTTCCGGCAGATCGGCGGGGATGGAAGAGACCCAGTACTTC. It is translated as CASSQEASGRSAGMEETQYF.

Of note for this clonotype: The junction departs from the called germline gene at one end, perhaps through a read error. The chain links TRBV7-2 to TRBJ2-3; maybe TRBD1 (5 bases). The CDR3 loop spans 12 amino acids. Germline V lookup: CDR1 SGHTA, CDR2 FQGNSA. The chain's CDR3 is CASSLLTDTRYF. As DNA, the CDR3 is TGTGCCAGCAGCTTATTGACAGATACGCGGTATTTT.

This clonotype was seen ten or more times. The chain carries TRBV3-1 and TRBJ1-6, with D unclear. The CDR3 consists of 15 residues. The V end lost 2 bases, the J end lost 7 bases, and 12 bases lay between the germline ends. Per the germline V gene, CDR1 is LGHDT and CDR2 is YNNKEL (reference sequence). In DNA form, the CDR3 reads TGTGCCAGCAGCCAATGGTCGGGGAGGAATTCACCCCTCCACTTT. Protein sequence: CASSQWSGRNSPLHF.

At least ten counts were recorded for this clonotype. The V gene is TRBV28, the J gene TRBJ1-1; no reliable D call. There are 13 residues in the CDR3. Germline lookup yields CDR1 MDHEN and CDR2 SYDVKM. V was trimmed by 5 bases and J by 0 bases, leaving 7 bases between them. The CDR3 here is CASSISMNTEAFF. The CDR3, as DNA: TGTGCCAGCAGTATTTCCATGAACACTGAAGCTTTCTTT.

Ten or more counts support this clonotype. In nucleotides, the CDR3 is TGTGCCAGCAGCTTAGCAAGTAATGAGCAGTTCTTC. It specifies CASSLASNEQFF. The gene calls are TRBV7-9 and TRBJ2-1; no clear D gene. This CDR3 has 12 amino acids. Germline CDR1 reads SEHNR; CDR2 reads FQNEAQ (reference sequence). Trimming took off 0 bases at V and 7 bases at J, with 4 bases between the two ends. Combining the CDR3 with reference TRBV7-9 and TRBJ2-1 gives the whole variable domain DTGVSQNPRHKITKRGQNVTFRCDPISEHNRLYWYRQTLGQGPEFLTYFQNEAQLEKSRLLSDRFSAERPKGSFSTLEIQRTEQGDSAMYLCASSLASNEQFFGPGTRLTVL.

In this sample, this clonotype turned up a few times. The V gene is TRBV18, the J gene TRBJ2-1, with 8 bases identical to TRBD2. Germline V gene lookup returns CDR1 KGHSH and CDR2 LQKENI. The CDR3 is made up of 17 amino acids. J was trimmed by 0 bases and V by 3 bases; bases with no gene match: 7. In DNA form, the CDR3 reads TGTGCCAGCTCACCTCAGGCAAGCGGGAGCTCCTACAATGAGCAGTTCTTC. Residues: CASSPQASGSSYNEQFF.

In this sample, this clonotype turned up many times. The V call is TRBV11-2, the J call TRBJ2-1, with D possibly being TRBD2 (6 bases). CDR1 SGHAT and CDR2 FQNNGV come from the germline V gene. The CDR3 has 14 residues. Between the trimmed V and J ends, which lost 0 bases and 4 bases, there was a span of 7 bases. CDR3 nucleotide sequence: TGTGCCAGCAGCTTAGAGGCGGGATACAATGAGCAGTTCTTC. Translated: CASSLEAGYNEQFF.

This clonotype was picked up many times. V is TRBV28 and J is TRBJ2-7; TRBD1 matches at 8 bases. The germline CDR1 and CDR2 sequences are MDHEN and SYDVKM. The CDR3 is made up of 12 amino acids. Trimming at V came to 7 bases and at J to 5 bases, leaving 4 bases not matched to a gene. CDR3 in amino acids: CASTPDRDEQYF. CDR3 DNA sequence: TGTGCCAGCACCCCGGACAGGGACGAGCAGTACTTC.

In this sample, this clonotype turned up many times. This chain joins TRBV12-3 or TRBV12-4 and TRBJ2-5; D call uncertain. Trimming shortened V by 3 bases and J by 7 bases, and 12 bases separated the two germline ends. The CDR3 covers 13 residues. The CDR3 coding sequence is TGTGCCAGCAGTTTGTTGTTAGAGTCGACCCAGTACTTC. This sequence encodes CASSLLLESTQYF.

This clonotype was seen at least ten times. This chain uses TRBV6-5 with TRBJ1-1; D not resolved. CDR1 and CDR2 from the germline V gene are MNHEY and SVGAGI. This CDR3 comprises 11 residues. V shed 7 bases and J shed 1 base, with 4 bases lying between them. In nucleotides, the CDR3 is TGTGCCAGCAAATGGAACACTGAAGCTTTCTTT. It specifies CASKWNTEAFF.

This clonotype was detected only a few times. The chain employs TRBV7-9 and TRBJ2-5; a possible D gene is TRBD2 (5 bases). V was clipped by 2 bases and J by 9 bases, with 13 bases between them. Germline CDR1 reads SEHNR; CDR2 reads FQNEAQ (reference sequence). This CDR3 comprises 13 residues. The DNA for the CDR3 is TGTGCCAGCAGCTTATGGGAGATGGAGTCCCAGTACTTC. Residues: CASSLWEMESQYF.

This clonotype has a count of ten or more. This chain links TRBV20-1 with TRBJ2-3; 9 bases line up with TRBD2. The V gene end was trimmed by 1 base and the J gene end by 4 bases; junction bases not matched to a gene: 0. Germline V CDR1 and CDR2: DFQATT, SNEGSKA (reference sequence). CDR3 length: 13 residues. The CDR3 reads CSARGLAADTQYF. The CDR3 nucleotides read TGCAGTGCTAGAGGACTAGCGGCAGATACGCAGTATTTT.

This clonotype was seen many times. This chain connects TRBV7-9 to TRBJ1-1, with D possibly matching TRBD1 (6 bases). V was pared by 2 bases and J by 6 bases, with 19 bases between. In germline, CDR1 is SEHNR, CDR2 FQNEAQ (reference sequence). The CDR3 has 16 amino acids. The DNA for the CDR3 is TGTGCCAGCAGCTTAAATCAGGGGCCGGGAGGGTCTGAAGCTTTCTTT. Protein product: CASSLNQGPGGSEAFF.

This clonotype was counted ten times or more. The V call is TRBV28, the J call TRBJ1-1; 7 bases align to TRBD1. V lost 6 bases and J lost 4; bases outside the gene matches: 8. There are 14 residues in the CDR3. The germline V gene has CDR1 MDHEN and CDR2 SYDVKM. CDR3 region: CASSTGQVTTEAFF. CDR3 DNA: TGTGCCAGCAGCACTGGACAGGTCACCACTGAAGCTTTCTTT.

This clonotype was found many times. V usage is TRBV5-4 and J usage is TRBJ2-7; 12 nucleotides match TRBD2. CDR1 SGHNT and CDR2 YYREEE come from the germline V gene (reference sequence). The CDR3 totals 16 residues. Trimming at V came to 4 bases and at J to 0 bases, leaving 5 bases not matched to a gene. The CDR3 DNA reads TGTGCCAGCAGCCCAGGACTAGCGGGGTACTCCTACGAGCAGTACTTC. Its translation is CASSPGLAGYSYEQYF.

This clonotype was found many times. The chain recombines TRBV12-3 or TRBV12-4 with TRBJ1-5; D perhaps matches TRBD1 (5 bases). This CDR3 comprises 13 residues. Trimming removed 3 bases at V and 7 bases at J, with 10 bases between. The CDR3 protein is CASSFGRAQPQHF. The CDR3 DNA follows: TGTGCCAGCAGTTTCGGCAGGGCCCAGCCCCAGCATTTT.

This clonotype was seen ten or more times. This chain links TRBV5-4 with TRBJ2-3, with D perhaps matching TRBD1 (5 bases). The CDR3 sequence is 16 residues long. Per the germline V gene, CDR1 is SGHNT and CDR2 is YYREEE (reference sequence). Trimming stripped 4 bases from V and 3 bases from J, with 18 bases between. The CDR3 coding sequence is TGTGCCAGCAGCCCACCAGGGCCCACAAAAACAGATACGCAGTATTTT. This gives the protein CASSPPGPTKTDTQYF. Drawing the rest from reference TRBV5-4 and TRBJ2-3, the complete variable domain is ETGVTQSPTHLIKTRGQQVTLRCSSQSGHNTVSWYQQALGQGPQFIFQYYREEENGRGNFPPRFSGLQFPNYSSELNVNALELDDSALYLCASSPPGPTKTDTQYFGPGTRLTVL.

In this sample, this clonotype turned up many times. V gene TRBV4-1 combines with J gene TRBJ1-5, with 8 bases lining up with TRBD1. The J segment lost 2 bases and the V segment lost 4 bases, leaving 7 bases of the junction unmatched. The germline CDR1 and CDR2 sequences are MGHRA and YSYEKL. This CDR3 contains 16 residues. CDR3 DNA: TGCGCCAGCAGCCGTTGGCAGGGGGCTGGCAATCAGCCCCAGCATTTT. Protein product: CASSRWQGAGNQPQHF.

This clonotype has a count of ten or more. The chain uses TRBV10-3 and TRBJ1-2, with TRBD1 as a possible D gene (5 bases). The CDR3 spans 15 residues. The V and J ends lost 0 bases and 4 bases respectively, with 12 bases between them. Germline assignment: CDR1 ENHRY and CDR2 SYGVKD. CDR3 sequence reads: CAISESVGGSYGYTF. CDR3 sequence (DNA): TGTGCCATCAGTGAGTCAGTCGGGGGTTCCTATGGCTACACCTTC.

This clonotype occurred a few times. The chain joins TRBV4-1 to TRBJ2-3, with D perhaps matching TRBD2 (6 bases). This CDR3 spans 16 amino acids. Trimming left V 7 bases short and J 0 bases short, with 17 bases between. The germline gives CDR1 MGHRA, CDR2 YSYEKL. This CDR3 reads CASKTRELPSTDTQYF. The CDR3 bases are TGCGCCAGCAAGACCCGGGAGCTTCCTAGCACAGATACGCAGTATTTT.

This clonotype has at least ten counts. J is TRBJ2-3 and V is TRBV5-8; 8 nucleotides align to TRBD2. Germline-derived CDR1 and CDR2 are SGHTS and YDEGEE. This CDR3 spans 14 amino acids. V shed 0 bases and J 3 bases; nucleotides not matched to a gene: 0. This CDR3 is CASSLGLATDTQYF. The CDR3 nucleotides read TGTGCCAGCAGCTTGGGACTAGCGACAGATACGCAGTATTTT.

There are many counts of this clonotype. The V and J genes are TRBV7-2 and TRBJ1-5; 7 bases map to TRBD1. The CDR3 is made up of 14 amino acids. V gave up 2 bases and J gave up 5 bases; unmatched junction bases: 3. Germline values: CDR1 SGHTA, CDR2 FQGNSA. For the CDR3, the DNA is TGTGCCAGCAGCTTACGGACAGGCGATCAGCCCCAGCATTTT. It codes for CASSLRTGDQPQHF.

This clonotype was recorded at least ten times. The chain is built from TRBV12-3 or TRBV12-4 and TRBJ2-6; D is ambiguous. CDR3 length: 15 amino acids. V lost 3 bases and J lost 2, with 8 bases in between. The chain's CDR3 is CASSFMVTGANVLTF. The CDR3 DNA reads as TGTGCCAGCAGTTTCATGGTAACTGGGGCCAACGTCCTGACTTTC.

This clonotype occurred many times. The rearrangement links TRBV29-1 to TRBJ1-6; D not resolved. Per germline, CDR1 SQVTM and CDR2 ANQGSEA. V lost 5 bases and J lost 8, with 13 bases in between. The CDR3 totals 13 residues. The CDR3 DNA follows: TGCAGCGTTTCTCTTGGGATGGATTCACCCCTCCACTTT. Translating it yields CSVSLGMDSPLHF.

This clonotype has a count of ten or more. The chain carries TRBV24-1 and TRBJ2-5; TRBD1 matches at 11 bases. Per germline, CDR1 KGHDR and CDR2 SFDVKD. V was clipped by 2 bases and J by 4 bases; unmatched bases: 11. This CDR3 comprises 18 residues. The CDR3 bases are TGTGCCACCAGTGATTCGGGACAGGGGGGCGTGTTGGGAGAGACCCAGTACTTC. It is translated as CATSDSGQGGVLGETQYF.

This clonotype was recorded at least ten times. This chain joins TRBV12-3 or TRBV12-4 and TRBJ2-3, with 11 bases identical to TRBD2. V shed 6 bases, J shed 3 bases, and the junction held 8 bases outside the gene matches. This CDR3 spans 16 amino acids. This chain's CDR3 is CASSPTSGSPTDTQYF. CDR3 DNA sequence: TGTGCCAGCAGCCCAACTAGCGGGAGCCCAACAGATACGCAGTATTTT.

At least ten counts were recorded for this clonotype. The chain is built from TRBV18 and TRBJ1-1; D is ambiguous. V lost 0 bases, J lost 5 bases, and 7 bases lay in between. In germline, CDR1 is KGHSH, CDR2 LQKENI. The CDR3 is made up of 13 amino acids. The CDR3: CASSPPGRTEAFF. The CDR3 DNA sequence: TGTGCCAGCTCACCACCAGGGAGAACTGAAGCTTTCTTT.